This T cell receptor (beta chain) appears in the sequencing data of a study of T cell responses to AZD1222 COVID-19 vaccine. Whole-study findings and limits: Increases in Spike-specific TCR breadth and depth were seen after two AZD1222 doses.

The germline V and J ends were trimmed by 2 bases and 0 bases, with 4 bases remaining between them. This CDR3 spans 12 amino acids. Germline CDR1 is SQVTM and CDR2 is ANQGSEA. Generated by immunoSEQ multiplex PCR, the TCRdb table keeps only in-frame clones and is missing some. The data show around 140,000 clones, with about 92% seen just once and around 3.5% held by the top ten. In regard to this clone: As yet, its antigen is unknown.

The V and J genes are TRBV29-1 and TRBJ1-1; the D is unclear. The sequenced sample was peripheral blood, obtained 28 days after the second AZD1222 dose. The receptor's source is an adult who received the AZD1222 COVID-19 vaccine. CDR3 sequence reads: CSVERMNTEAFF. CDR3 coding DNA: TGCAGCGTTGAACGGATGAACACTGAAGCTTTCTTT.